Listed here is a single T cell receptor (beta chain). The antigen is unknown. This sample stems from a study of T cell responses to AZD1222 COVID-19 vaccine. General study points: Baseline seropositivity characterized only six or seven AZD1222 recipients.

Generated by immunoSEQ multiplex PCR, the TCRdb table keeps only in-frame clones and is missing some. The table shows around 180,000 clones, with 88% occurring only once. CDR1 and CDR2 (germline): MNHNY, SVGAGI (reference sequence). Trimming cost V 6 bases and J 4 bases, with 19 bases left between them. The CDR3 sequence is 16 residues long. This receptor was obtained from an adult in good health. The chain carries TRBV6-6 and TRBJ1-5, with a weak D call TRBD1 (6 bases). This specimen consisted of peripheral blood, obtained on day 0 of AZD1222 vaccination. CDR3 coding DNA: TGTGCCAGCAGCAATCCTGAGGGGGGGCCGAATCAGCCCCAGCATTTT. Translating it yields CASSNPEGGPNQPQHF.